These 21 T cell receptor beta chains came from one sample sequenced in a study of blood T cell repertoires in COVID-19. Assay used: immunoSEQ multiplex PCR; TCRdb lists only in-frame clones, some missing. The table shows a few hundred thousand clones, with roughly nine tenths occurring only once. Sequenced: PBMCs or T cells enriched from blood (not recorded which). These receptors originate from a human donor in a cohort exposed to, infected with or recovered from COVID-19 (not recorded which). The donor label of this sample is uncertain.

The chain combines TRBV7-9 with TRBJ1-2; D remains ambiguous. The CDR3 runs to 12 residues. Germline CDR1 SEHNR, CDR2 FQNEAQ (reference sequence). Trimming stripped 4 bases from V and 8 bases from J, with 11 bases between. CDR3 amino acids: CASSSSIAGYTF. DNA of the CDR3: TGTGCCAGCAGCTCCTCTATAGCCGGCTACACCTTC.

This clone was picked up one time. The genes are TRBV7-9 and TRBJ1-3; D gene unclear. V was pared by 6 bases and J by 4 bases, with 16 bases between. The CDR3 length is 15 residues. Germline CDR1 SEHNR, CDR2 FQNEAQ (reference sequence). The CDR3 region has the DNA TGTGCCAGCAGGAGCCCTGAGGCCTCCGGAAACACCATATATTTT. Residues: CASRSPEASGNTIYF.

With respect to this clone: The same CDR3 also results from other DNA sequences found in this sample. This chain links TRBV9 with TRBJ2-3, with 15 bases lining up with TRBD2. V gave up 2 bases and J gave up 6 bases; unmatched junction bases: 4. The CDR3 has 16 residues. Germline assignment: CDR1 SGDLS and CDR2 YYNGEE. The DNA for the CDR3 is TGTGCCAGCAGCGTCGGACTAGCGGGGGGGTCGGATACGCAGTATTTT. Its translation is CASSVGLAGGSDTQYF. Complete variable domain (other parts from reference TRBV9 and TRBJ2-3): DSGVTQTPKHLITATGQRVTLRCSPRSGDLSVYWYQQSLDQGLQFLIQYYNGEERAKGNILERFSAQQFPDLHSELNLSSLELGDSALYFCASSVGLAGGSDTQYFGPGTRLTVL.

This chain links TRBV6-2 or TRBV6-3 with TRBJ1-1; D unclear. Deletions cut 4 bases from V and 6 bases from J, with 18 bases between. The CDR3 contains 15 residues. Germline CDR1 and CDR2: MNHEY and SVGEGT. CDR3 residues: CASSSGWGNRPEAFF. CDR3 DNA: TGTGCCAGCAGTTCGGGGTGGGGAAACCGCCCTGAAGCTTTCTTT.

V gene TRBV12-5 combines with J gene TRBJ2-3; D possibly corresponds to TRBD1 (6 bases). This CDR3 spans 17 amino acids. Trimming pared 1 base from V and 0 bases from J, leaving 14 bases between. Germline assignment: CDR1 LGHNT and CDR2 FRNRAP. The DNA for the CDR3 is TGTGCTAGTGGTTTGGGATCGGGACATACTAGCACAGATACGCAGTATTTT. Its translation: CASGLGSGHTSTDTQYF.

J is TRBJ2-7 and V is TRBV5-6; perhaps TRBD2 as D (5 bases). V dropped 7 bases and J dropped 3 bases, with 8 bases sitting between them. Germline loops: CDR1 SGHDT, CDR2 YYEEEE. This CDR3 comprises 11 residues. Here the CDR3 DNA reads TGTGCCAGCGGAGACTACTACGAGCAGTACTTC. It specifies CASGDYYEQYF.

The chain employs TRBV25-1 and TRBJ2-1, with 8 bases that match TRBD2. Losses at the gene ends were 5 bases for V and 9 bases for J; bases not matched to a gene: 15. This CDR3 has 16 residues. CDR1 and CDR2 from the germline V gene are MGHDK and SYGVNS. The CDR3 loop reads CASSQGTGGPSTEQFF. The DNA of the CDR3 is TGTGCCAGCAGTCAAGGTACGGGGGGGCCATCGACTGAGCAGTTCTTC.

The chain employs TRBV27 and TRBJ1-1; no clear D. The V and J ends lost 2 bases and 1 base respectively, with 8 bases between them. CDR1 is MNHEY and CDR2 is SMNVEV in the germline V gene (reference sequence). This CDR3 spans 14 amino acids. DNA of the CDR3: TGTGCCAGCAGTTTAGGAGGACGGAACACTGAAGCTTTCTTT. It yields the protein CASSLGGRNTEAFF.

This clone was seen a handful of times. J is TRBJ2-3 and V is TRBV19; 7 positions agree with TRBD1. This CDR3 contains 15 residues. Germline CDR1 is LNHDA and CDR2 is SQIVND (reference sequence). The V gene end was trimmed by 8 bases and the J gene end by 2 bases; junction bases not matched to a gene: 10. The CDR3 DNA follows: TGTGCCAGTCACGAAACGGGACAGTACACAGATACGCAGTATTTT. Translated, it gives CASHETGQYTDTQYF.

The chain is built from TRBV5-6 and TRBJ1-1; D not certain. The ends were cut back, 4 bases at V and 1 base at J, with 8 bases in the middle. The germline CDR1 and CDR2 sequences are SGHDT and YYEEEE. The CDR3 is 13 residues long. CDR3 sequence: CASSRAGNTEAFF. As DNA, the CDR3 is TGTGCCAGCAGCCGAGCGGGGAACACTGAAGCTTTCTTT.

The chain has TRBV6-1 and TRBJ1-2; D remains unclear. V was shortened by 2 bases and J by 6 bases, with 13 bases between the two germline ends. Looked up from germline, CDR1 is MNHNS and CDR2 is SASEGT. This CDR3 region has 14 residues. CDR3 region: CASSESMAANGYTF. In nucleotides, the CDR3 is TGTGCCAGCAGTGAATCTATGGCGGCAAATGGCTACACCTTC.

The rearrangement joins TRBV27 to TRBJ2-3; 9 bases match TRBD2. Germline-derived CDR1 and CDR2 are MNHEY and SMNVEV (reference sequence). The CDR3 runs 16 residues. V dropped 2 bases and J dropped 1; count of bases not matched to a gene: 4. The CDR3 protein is CASSLRASGGTDTQYF. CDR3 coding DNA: TGTGCCAGCAGTTTAAGGGCTAGCGGGGGCACAGATACGCAGTATTTT.

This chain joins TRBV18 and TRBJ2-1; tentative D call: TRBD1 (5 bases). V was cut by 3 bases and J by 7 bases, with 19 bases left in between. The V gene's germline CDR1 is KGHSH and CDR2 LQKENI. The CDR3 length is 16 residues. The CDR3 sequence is CASSPDRIRVRNEQFF. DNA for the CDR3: TGTGCCAGCTCACCCGACAGAATTCGGGTCCGGAATGAGCAGTTCTTC.

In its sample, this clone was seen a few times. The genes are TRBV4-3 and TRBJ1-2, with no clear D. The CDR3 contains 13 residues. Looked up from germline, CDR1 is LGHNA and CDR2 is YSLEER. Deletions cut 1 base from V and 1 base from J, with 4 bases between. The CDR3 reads CASSQGHNYGYTF. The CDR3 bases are TGCGCCAGCAGCCAAGGACATAACTATGGCTACACCTTC.

The CDR3 DNA follows: TGTGCCAGCAGCTTTCCGGGACAGAACTACGAGCAGTACTTC. This translates into CASSFPGQNYEQYF. The chain uses TRBV7-9 and TRBJ2-7; 7 nucleotides match TRBD1. With V trimmed by 3 bases and J by 3 bases, 5 bases remained unmatched. The length of the CDR3 is 14 residues. Germline-derived CDR1 and CDR2 are SEHNR and FQNEAQ (reference sequence). The full variable domain, its missing parts supplied by reference TRBV7-9 and TRBJ2-7, is DTGVSQNPRHKITKRGQNVTFRCDPISEHNRLYWYRQTLGQGPEFLTYFQNEAQLEKSRLLSDRFSAERPKGSFSTLEIQRTEQGDSAMYLCASSFPGQNYEQYFGPGTRLTVT.

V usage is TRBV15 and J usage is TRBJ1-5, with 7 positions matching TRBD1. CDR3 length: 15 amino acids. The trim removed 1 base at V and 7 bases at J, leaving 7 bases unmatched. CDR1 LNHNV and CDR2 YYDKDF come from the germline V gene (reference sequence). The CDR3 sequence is CATSRVKGQDQPQHF. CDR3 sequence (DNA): TGTGCCACCAGCAGAGTCAAAGGACAGGACCAGCCCCAGCATTTT.

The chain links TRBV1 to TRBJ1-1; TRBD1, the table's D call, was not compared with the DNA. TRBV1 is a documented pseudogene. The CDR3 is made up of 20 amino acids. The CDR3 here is CTSSQQLFLTGDHMNTEAFF. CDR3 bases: TGCACCAGCAGCCAACAACTATTCCTTACAGGAGACCACATGAACACTGAAGCTTTCTTT.

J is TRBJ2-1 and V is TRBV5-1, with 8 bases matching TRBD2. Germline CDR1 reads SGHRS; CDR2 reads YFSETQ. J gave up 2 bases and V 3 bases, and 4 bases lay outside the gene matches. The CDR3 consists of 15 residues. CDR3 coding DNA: TGCGCCAGCAGCTCGAGCGGGGGCCCCTACAATGAGCAGTTCTTC. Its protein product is CASSSSGGPYNEQFF.

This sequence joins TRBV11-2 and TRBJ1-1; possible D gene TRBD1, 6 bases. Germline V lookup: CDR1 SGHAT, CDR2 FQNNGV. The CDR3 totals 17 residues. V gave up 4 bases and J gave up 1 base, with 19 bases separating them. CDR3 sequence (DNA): TGTGCCAGCAGCTCCCATTCCCTCCGGGACAAGAACACTGAAGCTTTCTTT. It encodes CASSSHSLRDKNTEAFF.

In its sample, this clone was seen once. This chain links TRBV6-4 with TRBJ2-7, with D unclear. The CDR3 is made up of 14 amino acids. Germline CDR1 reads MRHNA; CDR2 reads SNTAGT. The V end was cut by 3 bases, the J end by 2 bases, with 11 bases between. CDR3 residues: CASSEGSGAYEQYF. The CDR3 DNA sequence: TGTGCCAGCAGTGAAGGTTCCGGAGCCTACGAGCAGTACTTC.

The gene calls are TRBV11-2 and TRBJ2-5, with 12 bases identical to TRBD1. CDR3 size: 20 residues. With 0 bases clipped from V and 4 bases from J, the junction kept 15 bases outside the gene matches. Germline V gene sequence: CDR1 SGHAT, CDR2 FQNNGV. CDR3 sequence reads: CASSLDRGEGQGADRETQYF. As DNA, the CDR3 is TGTGCCAGCAGCTTAGATCGAGGGGAGGGACAGGGGGCGGATCGAGAGACCCAGTACTTC.